This passage covers 11 T cell receptor beta chains from one sample sequenced in a study of CXCR4 blockade with PD-1 therapy in pancreatic cancer. Only in-frame clones appear in the TCRdb table, and some are missing; sequencing was by immunoSEQ multiplex PCR. The repertoire holds under 20,000 clones, over 55% seen once, with under 7.5% in the top ten. Sample: tumor tissue. Receptors were obtained from a human donor with pancreatic ductal adenocarcinoma.

This sequence joins TRBV6-8 and TRBJ2-5; D gene unclear. Trimming took 5 bases from V and 5 from J, leaving 18 bases between them. In germline, CDR1 is MNHGY, CDR2 SAAAGT. CDR3 size: 15 residues. The CDR3 coding sequence is TGTGCCAGCAGTCTAAACGGAGCCCCCGGGGAGACCCAGTACTTC. Protein: CASSLNGAPGETQYF.

This clone was observed once. The chain is built from TRBV10-2 and TRBJ1-3; no definite D call. The V end was cut by 2 bases, the J end by 0 bases, with 8 bases between. There are 15 residues in the CDR3. Germline V gene data show CDR1 as WSHSY and CDR2 as SAAADI. The CDR3 here is CASSERVSSGNTIYF. CDR3 in DNA: TGCGCCAGCAGTGAGCGGGTTAGCTCTGGAAACACCATATATTTT.

The rearrangement uses TRBV18 and TRBJ2-3; D uncertain. This CDR3 spans 13 amino acids. Trimming cost V 3 bases and J 5 bases, with 9 bases left between them. Germline-derived CDR1 and CDR2 are KGHSH and LQKENI. The DNA for the CDR3 is TGTGCCAGCTCACCGACGTGGATAGATACGCAGTATTTT. This codes for CASSPTWIDTQYF.

This clone has a single count. The chain is built from TRBV2 and TRBJ1-6; 7 bases are a match to TRBD1. The CDR3 is made up of 13 amino acids. Per germline, CDR1 SNHLY and CDR2 FYNNEI. Unmatched junction bases numbered 9, after V lost 8 bases and J lost 11 bases. CDR3 residues: CASLTGRNTPLHF. CDR3 nucleotides: TGTGCCAGCCTGACAGGGCGGAATACACCCCTCCACTTT.

CDR3 in amino acids: CASSLPLLGTSGRSTQYF. CDR3 in DNA: TGTGCCAGTAGTTTACCACTCCTCGGGACTAGCGGGAGGAGTACGCAGTATTTT. The chain employs TRBV19 and TRBJ2-3, with 15 bases aligning to TRBD2. CDR1 is LNHDA, CDR2 SQIVND, per germline (reference sequence). Trimming cost V 5 bases and J 8 bases; bases outside gene matches: 14. CDR3 length: 18 residues.

The CDR3 is CASSLARTGELFF. The CDR3, as DNA: TGTGCCAGCAGTCTAGCCCGGACCGGGGAGCTGTTTTTT. The V gene is TRBV28, the J gene TRBJ2-2; TRBD2 is a possible D gene (5 bases). Germline values: CDR1 MDHEN, CDR2 SYDVKM. V dropped 5 bases and J dropped 5 bases, with 9 bases sitting between them. The CDR3 loop spans 13 amino acids.

The chain joins TRBV6-7 to TRBJ2-7; tentatively, D is TRBD1 (6 bases). TRBV6-7 is an ORF; its function is uncertain. Trimming left V 11 bases short and J 3 bases short, with 11 bases between. The CDR3 runs to 11 residues. CDR3 sequence (DNA): TGTGCCGCCTCGGACAGCTACGAGCAGTACTTC. Residues: CAASDSYEQYF.

The chain joins TRBV1 to TRBJ1-1. TRBV1 has pseudogene status. The CDR3 runs to 17 residues. In DNA, the CDR3 is TGCGCCAGCAGCCAAGCCCTTCCTAGAGGGCTGAACACTGAAGCTTTCTTT. Translated, it gives CASSQALPRGLNTEAFF.

This chain links TRBV6-8 with TRBJ2-2, with D tentatively TRBD1 or TRBD2 (6 bases each). This CDR3 is 15 amino acids long. Trimming took off 8 bases at V and 3 bases at J, with 16 bases between the two ends. Germline assignment: CDR1 MNHGY and CDR2 SAAAGT. The CDR3 is CASYRGLDYTGELFF. CDR3 sequence (DNA): TGTGCCAGCTACCGGGGGCTAGATTACACCGGGGAGCTGTTTTTT.

The V and J genes are TRBV18 and TRBJ1-5, with 7 positions matching TRBD1. CDR1 and CDR2 from the germline V gene are KGHSH and LQKENI. The CDR3 loop spans 15 amino acids. After removal of 5 bases from V and 9 bases from J, the junction contained 13 bases not matched to a gene. The CDR3 DNA is TGTGCCAGCTCATTCACCGGGACAGACATCTTGCCCCAGCATTTT. Protein product: CASSFTGTDILPQHF.

This chain joins TRBV29-1 and TRBJ1-1; 10 nucleotides match TRBD1. CDR1 and CDR2 from the germline V gene are SQVTM and ANQGSEA. There are 14 residues in the CDR3. J lost 6 bases, V lost 0 bases, and 4 bases had no gene match. The CDR3 is CSVEDPGTGAEAFF. In DNA, the CDR3 is TGCAGCGTTGAAGATCCCGGGACAGGGGCTGAAGCTTTCTTT.